The rows below give T cell receptor beta chains drawn from one sample of a study of cytomegalovirus exposure and HLA in healthy donors. Clones were sequenced by immunoSEQ multiplex PCR, and TCRdb holds only the in-frame ones, with some missing. The table includes about 59,000 clones, roughly 75% detected once. Sequenced material: PBMCs. Receptors were obtained from a man aged 25 to 40 in good health and CMV-seropositive. Each CDR3 is given with its conserved first and last residue. Each record gives: D gene, V gene, clone size, J gene, CDR3 DNA, CDR3 protein. D genes are given only for firm matches. Not every row has a clone size; where given, it reads once, few, many or a size class.

D gene: -
V gene: TRBV7-2
clone size: -
J gene: TRBJ1-4
CDR3 DNA: TGTGCCAGCAGCTTAGGACGGCGGGAAAAACTGTTTTTT
CDR3 protein: CASSLGRREKLFF

D gene: TRBD1
V gene: TRBV13
clone size: -
J gene: TRBJ2-1
CDR3 DNA: TGTGCCAGCAGCTACAGGGGGACCTACAATGAGCAGTTCTTC
CDR3 protein: CASSYRGTYNEQFF

D gene: TRBD1
V gene: TRBV9
clone size: -
J gene: TRBJ2-3
CDR3 DNA: TGTGCCAGCAGCGTAGCTTTCCAGGGGGCGACCACAGATACGCAGTATTTT
CDR3 protein: CASSVAFQGATTDTQYF

D gene: -
V gene: TRBV7-2
clone size: -
J gene: TRBJ1-6
CDR3 DNA: TGTGCCAGCAGCTTAGCAGGGGTTGATTCACCCCTCCACTTT
CDR3 protein: CASSLAGVDSPLHF

D gene: TRBD2
V gene: TRBV14
clone size: -
J gene: TRBJ2-7
CDR3 DNA: TGTGCCAGCAGCCGACTAGCGGGGGAAGACGAGCAGTACTTC
CDR3 protein: CASSRLAGEDEQYF

D gene: TRBD1
V gene: TRBV11-2
clone size: -
J gene: TRBJ2-1
CDR3 DNA: TGTGCCAGCAGCCCCCTCCCCGGGACAGGGTCCTACAATGAGCAGTTCTTC
CDR3 protein: CASSPLPGTGSYNEQFF

D gene: -
V gene: TRBV18
clone size: -
J gene: TRBJ1-1
CDR3 DNA: TGTGCCAGCTCCCCAGTGGGCGGGAAGAACACTGAAGCTTTCTTT
CDR3 protein: CASSPVGGKNTEAFF

D gene: -
V gene: TRBV5-4
clone size: -
J gene: TRBJ1-3
CDR3 DNA: TGTGCCAGCAGCTTGGAGGGCGCGGGACGGCCTGGAAACACCATATATTTT
CDR3 protein: CASSLEGAGRPGNTIYF

D gene: -
V gene: TRBV5-1
clone size: -
J gene: TRBJ2-7
CDR3 DNA: TGCGCCAGCAGCTTGGATCTCTACGAGCAGTACTTC
CDR3 protein: CASSLDLYEQYF

D gene: TRBD2
V gene: TRBV9
clone size: -
J gene: TRBJ2-3
CDR3 DNA: TGTGCCAGCAGCGTAGGGATACTAGCGGGGGGGGCGGATACGCAGTATTTT
CDR3 protein: CASSVGILAGGADTQYF

D gene: -
V gene: TRBV4-3
clone size: few
J gene: TRBJ1-2
CDR3 DNA: TGCGCCAGCAGCACCCGACGGCTAGCTAACTATGGCTACACCTTC
CDR3 protein: CASSTRRLANYGYTF

D gene: TRBD2
V gene: TRBV19
clone size: -
J gene: TRBJ2-1
CDR3 DNA: TGTGCCAGTAGTATAGGTGGGGGAGGGTACAATGAGCAGTTCTTC
CDR3 protein: CASSIGGGGYNEQFF

D gene: TRBD2
V gene: TRBV5-1
clone size: -
J gene: TRBJ2-1
CDR3 DNA: TGCGCCAGCAGCTTGGCCAGCGGGGGGCCTTACAATGAGCAGTTCTTC
CDR3 protein: CASSLASGGPYNEQFF

D gene: -
V gene: TRBV7-2
clone size: -
J gene: TRBJ1-2
CDR3 DNA: TGTGCCAGCAGCTTGGAAGCGGGAGGCTACACCTTC
CDR3 protein: CASSLEAGGYTF

D gene: -
V gene: TRBV4-3
clone size: few
J gene: TRBJ2-4
CDR3 DNA: TGCGCCAGCAGCCAAGATCTGGGGGCTAATCAGTACTTC
CDR3 protein: CASSQDLGANQYF

D gene: -
V gene: TRBV5-1
clone size: -
J gene: TRBJ2-7
CDR3 DNA: TGCGCCAGCAGCTTGAATCAGGGGACCACCTACGAGCAGTACTTC
CDR3 protein: CASSLNQGTTYEQYF

D gene: -
V gene: TRBV7-9
clone size: -
J gene: TRBJ2-5
CDR3 DNA: TGTGCCAGCATTAAACCGGGGCAAGAGACCCAGTACTTC
CDR3 protein: CASIKPGQETQYF

D gene: -
V gene: TRBV4-2
clone size: -
J gene: TRBJ1-5
CDR3 DNA: TGTGCCAGCAGCGGGGTGGGCAGGGTCGATCAGCCCCAGCATTTT
CDR3 protein: CASSGVGRVDQPQHF

D gene: TRBD1
V gene: TRBV13
clone size: -
J gene: TRBJ1-1
CDR3 DNA: TGTGCCAGCAGCCCAAGCCCAGGGGGTACTGAAGCTTTCTTT
CDR3 protein: CASSPSPGGTEAFF

D gene: -
V gene: TRBV5-4
clone size: -
J gene: TRBJ1-3
CDR3 DNA: TGTGCCAGCAGCTTTGCGGGAGCCGCTGGAAACACCATATATTTT
CDR3 protein: CASSFAGAAGNTIYF

D gene: -
V gene: TRBV29-1
clone size: -
J gene: TRBJ2-1
CDR3 DNA: TGCAGCGGGGAGCCTTACAATGAGCAGTTCTTC
CDR3 protein: CSGEPYNEQFF

D gene: TRBD2
V gene: TRBV5-1
clone size: -
J gene: TRBJ2-5
CDR3 DNA: TGCGCCAGCAGCTTGGGAGGAAGCGGGGGGGCCTCCGAGACCCAGTACTTC
CDR3 protein: CASSLGGSGGASETQYF

D gene: TRBD1
V gene: TRBV4-3
clone size: -
J gene: TRBJ1-1
CDR3 DNA: TGCGCCAGCAGCCAAGCTGCGCCAGGGGGTGGAACTGAAGCTTTCTTT
CDR3 protein: CASSQAAPGGGTEAFF

D gene: -
V gene: TRBV4-3
clone size: few
J gene: TRBJ2-3
CDR3 DNA: TGCGCCAGCAGCCAAGGGACAGGGAGCGGGGCAGATACGCAGTATTTT
CDR3 protein: CASSQGTGSGADTQYF

D gene: -
V gene: TRBV5-4
clone size: -
J gene: TRBJ2-5
CDR3 DNA: TGTGCCAGCAGCTTGGCTAGAGGCGGCGAGACCCAGTACTTC
CDR3 protein: CASSLARGGETQYF

D gene: TRBD1
V gene: TRBV9
clone size: -
J gene: TRBJ2-7
CDR3 DNA: TGTGCCAGCAGCCCCCGGGACAGCTCCTACGAGCAGTACTTC
CDR3 protein: CASSPRDSSYEQYF

D gene: -
V gene: TRBV19
clone size: few
J gene: TRBJ1-1
CDR3 DNA: TGTGCCAGTAGTATAGAGGGAGGAGAAGCTTTCTTT
CDR3 protein: CASSIEGGEAFF

D gene: TRBD1
V gene: TRBV9
clone size: -
J gene: TRBJ1-4
CDR3 DNA: TGTGCCAGCAGCCCCCCTCGTTTCGCATACTTGCTGATGACAGGGGAAAATGAAAAACTGTTTTTT
CDR3 protein: CASSPPRFAYLLMTGENEKLFF

D gene: -
V gene: TRBV15
clone size: -
J gene: TRBJ1-1
CDR3 DNA: TGTGCCACCAGCAGAGCACACGGGGGGGAGACTGAAGCTTTCTTT
CDR3 protein: CATSRAHGGETEAFF

D gene: TRBD1
V gene: TRBV14
clone size: few
J gene: TRBJ1-1
CDR3 DNA: TGTGCCAGCAGCCGACCTCGGACAGGGGGAGTAGGAGAAGCTTTCTTT
CDR3 protein: CASSRPRTGGVGEAFF

D gene: TRBD1
V gene: TRBV7-8
clone size: -
J gene: TRBJ2-7
CDR3 DNA: TGTGCCAGCAGCTTAGGCGGGACAGGGACGGGAGAGCAGTACTTC
CDR3 protein: CASSLGGTGTGEQYF

D gene: TRBD1
V gene: TRBV6-5
clone size: once
J gene: TRBJ2-3
CDR3 DNA: TGTGCCAGCGCCGTCGGACAGGGGCCATATACGCAGTATTTT
CDR3 protein: CASAVGQGPYTQYF